A single sample gave rise to the 28 T cell receptor beta chains below, sequenced in a study of identical twins. TCRdb re-derived calls from the 5' RACE reads in MiXCR, one entry per CDR3 protein. The sample records 1.5 million to 2 million distinct CDR3 sequences, less than 40% being singletons. Source material: cord blood. The receptors here all came from a newborn girl in good health.

This chain joins TRBV24-1 and TRBJ2-3; D assignment may be TRBD1 or TRBD2 (6 bases each). The CDR3 consists of 13 residues. Between the trimmed V and J ends, which lost 6 bases and 6 bases, there was a span of 12 bases. Germline assignment: CDR1 KGHDR and CDR2 SFDVKD. DNA for the CDR3: TGTGCCACCAGTCAGACAGGAGGGGATACGCAGTATTTT. This translates into CATSQTGGDTQYF.

This chain links TRBV9 with TRBJ2-7, with D possibly matching TRBD1 (5 bases). V was shortened by 0 bases and J by 3 bases, with 13 bases between the two germline ends. This CDR3 has 15 amino acids. Germline assignment: CDR1 SGDLS and CDR2 YYNGEE. The CDR3 loop is CASSVGQKKDYEQYF. For the CDR3, the DNA is TGTGCCAGCAGCGTAGGACAGAAGAAGGACTACGAGCAGTACTTC. Full variable domain (remainder filled in from reference TRBV9 and TRBJ2-7): DSGVTQTPKHLITATGQRVTLRCSPRSGDLSVYWYQQSLDQGLQFLIQYYNGEERAKGNILERFSAQQFPDLHSELNLSSLELGDSALYFCASSVGQKKDYEQYFGPGTRLTVT.

The chain links TRBV20-1 to TRBJ1-2, with 10 nucleotides matching TRBD1. In germline, CDR1 is DFQATT, CDR2 SNEGSKA (reference sequence). Trimming took 3 bases from V and 5 from J; bases not matched to a gene: 9. The CDR3 sequence is 15 residues long. The chain's CDR3 is CSARARDRGRYGYTF. DNA of the CDR3: TGCAGTGCTAGGGCACGGGACAGGGGACGGTATGGCTACACCTTC.

The chain combines TRBV14 with TRBJ2-4; D ambiguous. The CDR3 covers 11 residues. Trimming shortened V by 3 bases and J by 12 bases, and 9 bases separated the two germline ends. Per the germline V gene, CDR1 is SGHDN and CDR2 is FVKESK. The CDR3 DNA sequence: TGTGCCAGCAGCCAGGCTGGGAATCAGTACTTC. Residues: CASSQAGNQYF.

This chain's CDR3 is CATLGQFNQPQHF. The CDR3 nucleotides read TGTGCCACCCTAGGACAGTTTAATCAGCCCCAGCATTTT. The chain combines TRBV28 with TRBJ1-5; D perhaps matches TRBD1 (6 bases). V was clipped by 10 bases and J by 4 bases, with 14 bases between them. This CDR3 contains 13 residues. Germline values: CDR1 MDHEN, CDR2 SYDVKM.

This clonotype was detected many times. J is TRBJ1-1 and V is TRBV28, with TRBD1 matching 11 bases. Germline CDR1 is MDHEN and CDR2 is SYDVKM. The CDR3 is made up of 14 amino acids. V lost 7 bases to trimming and J lost 10 bases; unmatched junction nucleotides: 11. The CDR3 region has the DNA TGTGCCAGCACCTCTTCGGGACAGGGGGACAGAGCTTTCTTT. Translating it yields CASTSSGQGDRAFF.

J is TRBJ2-2 and V is TRBV4-1; D ambiguous. V was pared by 1 base and J by 9 bases, with 12 bases between. This CDR3 region has 14 residues. Germline V gene data show CDR1 as MGHRA and CDR2 as YSYEKL. The CDR3 DNA reads TGCGCCAGCAGCCAAGGGGAACCGGACCGGGAGCTGTTTTTT. This translates into CASSQGEPDRELFF.

A note on this clonotype: Germline is not matched at one junction end, which may reflect a read error. The chain uses TRBV2 and TRBJ1-4; a weak D match, TRBD1 (6 bases). The germline CDR1 and CDR2 sequences are SNHLY and FYNNEI. The CDR3 covers 15 residues. This chain's CDR3 is CASSKAGTSRGKLFF. The CDR3 nucleotides are TGTGCCAGCAGTAAAGCCGGGACATCACGGGGAAAACTGTTTTTT.

This clonotype occurred many times. J is TRBJ2-1 and V is TRBV5-1; 8 nucleotides agree with TRBD2. The CDR3 consists of 16 residues. Germline-derived CDR1 and CDR2 are SGHRS and YFSETQ. V shed 0 bases, J shed 0 bases, and the junction held 2 bases outside the gene matches. Here the CDR3 reads CASSLGGLGSYNEQFF. The CDR3 coding sequence is TGCGCCAGCAGCTTGGGGGGACTAGGCTCCTACAATGAGCAGTTCTTC.

The V gene is TRBV6-1, the J gene TRBJ2-7; D may be TRBD2 (6 bases). Judging by the DNA end, TRBJ2-5 fits better; the J call may be wrong. The germline V gene has CDR1 MNHNS and CDR2 SASEGT. This CDR3 has 14 amino acids. CDR3 sequence reads: CASSERMRGETQYF. CDR3 DNA sequence: TGTGCCAGCAGTGAAAGAATGCGGGGTGAGACCCAGTACTTC.

V is TRBV20-1 and J is TRBJ2-1; D may match TRBD1 or TRBD2 (5 bases each). V was shortened by 4 bases and J by 4 bases, with 20 bases between the two germline ends. Germline values: CDR1 DFQATT, CDR2 SNEGSKA (reference sequence). The CDR3 runs 16 residues. The CDR3 DNA sequence: TGCAGTGCTAAAGCCCCATTCGGGGCCCAGTACAATGAGCAGTTCTTC. Its translation is CSAKAPFGAQYNEQFF.

Note on this clonotype: A much larger clone differs from this one at a single base, so this may be a read error. The J gene is TRBJ2-3, the V gene TRBV29-1; D is perhaps TRBD1 (5 bases). The V end lost 2 bases, the J end lost 3 bases, and 18 bases lay between the germline ends. The CDR3 is 16 residues long. CDR1 and CDR2 (germline): SQVTM, ANQGSEA. The CDR3 region has the DNA TGCAGCGTTGAATCTCCCAGGGAAGTTTCGACAGATACGCAGTATTTT. Its protein is CSVESPREVSTDTQYF.

This clonotype has just a few counts. Here the CDR3 DNA reads TGTGCCAGCAGCCAAGATCCGGAAAGCACAGATACGCAGTATTTT. This sequence encodes CASSQDPESTDTQYF. The V and J genes are TRBV3-1 and TRBJ2-3, with no clear D. The germline V gene encodes CDR1 LGHDT and CDR2 YNNKEL (reference sequence). There are 15 residues in the CDR3. Trimming removed 0 bases at V and 0 bases at J, with 7 bases between.

As for this clonotype: A much larger clone lies one base from this, so it may be a read error. This chain connects TRBV12-3 or TRBV12-4 to TRBJ2-3; 10 bases are shared with TRBD2. The CDR3 sequence is 15 residues long. The CDR3 is CASSLERGGPDTRYF. CDR3 DNA sequence: TGTGCCAGCAGTTTAGAGCGGGGGGGCCCAGATACGCGGTATTTT.

The V gene is TRBV7-9, the J gene TRBJ2-7, with D tentatively TRBD2 (6 bases). The germline V gene encodes CDR1 SEHNR and CDR2 FQNEAQ (reference sequence). Trimming took off 1 base at V and 2 bases at J, with 18 bases between the two ends. This CDR3 region has 17 residues. The CDR3 reads CASSLGRTRDSTYEQYF. As DNA, the CDR3 is TGTGCCAGCAGCTTAGGCCGTACCCGGGACTCGACCTACGAGCAGTACTTC.

This chain uses TRBV2 with TRBJ2-1; 7 bases align to TRBD2. The DNA end favors TRBJ2-7, so the J call may be wrong. In germline, CDR1 is SNHLY, CDR2 FYNNEI. There are 16 residues in the CDR3. The CDR3, as DNA: TGTGCCAGCAGGATAACACTAGCGAGTTCCTACAATGAGCAGTACTTC. Its translation is CASRITLASSYNEQYF.

The rearrangement links TRBV30 to TRBJ1-1, with TRBD1 identical over 7 bases. After removal of 2 bases from V and 6 bases from J, the junction contained 12 bases not matched to a gene. Germline V lookup: CDR1 GTSNPN, CDR2 SVGIG (reference sequence). This CDR3 is built from 15 residues. The CDR3 DNA follows: TGTGCCTGGAGTCCTAGACAGGGAACTCTCGCTGAAGCTTTCTTT. This sequence encodes CAWSPRQGTLAEAFF.

The rearrangement uses TRBV5-4 and TRBJ1-2; possible D gene TRBD1, 6 bases. This CDR3 has 14 residues. V lost 5 bases, J lost 3 bases, and 14 bases lay in between. Germline values: CDR1 SGHNT, CDR2 YYREEE (reference sequence). The CDR3 coding sequence is TGTGCCAGCAGTCCACAGGGCGTCCACTATGGCTACACCTTC. It translates to CASSPQGVHYGYTF.

This clonotype was observed many times. The rearrangement joins TRBV6-2 or TRBV6-3 to TRBJ2-7; 8 nucleotides line up with TRBD2. CDR3 length: 15 amino acids. Germline-derived CDR1 and CDR2 are MNHEY and SVGEGT. Trimming at V came to 4 bases and at J to 0 bases, leaving 5 bases not matched to a gene. The CDR3 is CASSSPSGYSYEQYF. The CDR3 DNA is TGTGCCAGCAGTTCACCTAGCGGGTACTCCTACGAGCAGTACTTC.

This clonotype has only a few counts. Germline and junction disagree at one end, which may indicate a read error. V gene TRBV5-1 combines with J gene TRBJ2-3, with D possibly matching TRBD2 (6 bases). Germline V gene lookup returns CDR1 SGHRS and CDR2 YFSETQ. This CDR3 region has 14 residues. This CDR3 is CASSGRGPTDTQYF. DNA of the CDR3: TGTGCCAGCAGCGGGCGGGGCCCCACAGATACGCAGTATTTT.

Ten or more counts support this clonotype. The rearrangement links TRBV12-3 or TRBV12-4 to TRBJ2-5, with no clear D. This CDR3 comprises 13 residues. V dropped 3 bases and J dropped 3 bases, with 8 bases sitting between them. The CDR3 reads CASSFPNEETQYF. The CDR3 nucleotides read TGTGCCAGCAGTTTCCCTAATGAAGAGACCCAGTACTTC.

This clonotype was seen once. An end of the junction does not agree with germline; a read error may underlie this. The chain recombines TRBV6-5 with TRBJ2-1; D remains ambiguous. CDR1 MNHEY and CDR2 SVGAGI come from the germline V gene. The CDR3 spans 15 residues. CDR3: CASSPALGGYNVQFF. CDR3 sequence (DNA): TGTGCCAGCAGTCCGGCCCTAGGTGGCTACAATGTGCAGTTCTTC.

The chain carries TRBV20-1 and TRBJ2-7; 13 bases agree with TRBD2. In germline, CDR1 is DFQATT, CDR2 SNEGSKA (reference sequence). V dropped 4 bases and J dropped 7; count of bases not matched to a gene: 25. This CDR3 is 20 amino acids long. CDR3 amino acids: CSANLAGLAGRTLISNEQYF. The CDR3 DNA reads TGCAGTGCTAATCTCGCGGGACTAGCGGGACGGACCCTAATCTCCAATGAGCAGTACTTC.

This clonotype appeared a few times. The junction differs from germline at one of its ends, possibly a read error. The V call is TRBV4-1, the J call TRBJ2-3; TRBD2 agrees at 7 bases. CDR1 MGHRA and CDR2 YSYEKL come from the germline V gene. The CDR3 is made up of 14 amino acids. The CDR3: CASSQLTSRDTQYF. CDR3 coding DNA: TGCGCCAGCAGCCAACTGACTAGCAGAGATACGCAGTATTTT.

This clonotype was counted only a few times. As DNA, the CDR3 is TGCGCCAGCAGCCAAGATTGGCGGGGAGGTTCACCCCTCCACTTT. Residues: CASSQDWRGGSPLHF. The chain has TRBV4-1 and TRBJ1-6; D ambiguous. The CDR3 covers 15 residues. CDR1 and CDR2 from the germline V gene are MGHRA and YSYEKL. Deletions cut 0 bases from V and 9 bases from J, with 12 bases between.

The table lists this clonotype with a few counts. This rearrangement joins TRBV4-2 to TRBJ1-2, with D tentatively TRBD1 (5 bases). V was pared by 0 bases and J by 8 bases, with 16 bases between. The CDR3 loop spans 15 amino acids. Germline CDR1 LGHNA, CDR2 YNFKEQ. This CDR3 is CASSQDRTLLEGYTF. In nucleotides, the CDR3 is TGTGCCAGCAGCCAAGATCGGACACTGCTAGAAGGCTACACCTTC.

Regarding this clonotype: This may be a read error: a much more frequent sequence differs by one nucleotide. The V gene is TRBV29-1, the J gene TRBJ2-1; weak D call: TRBD1 (7 bases). There are 17 residues in the CDR3. Germline CDR1 is SQVTM and CDR2 is ANQGSEA. The CDR3 loop is CSIRGETEAGGTNEKFF. The CDR3 bases are TGCAGCATAAGGGGGGAGACGGAAGCAGGGGGTACAAATGAGAAGTTCTTC.

This clonotype has only a few counts. Mismatch with germline at one junction end may stem from a read error. This sequence joins TRBV7-7 and TRBJ2-1; D may be TRBD2 (6 bases). Germline CDR1 is SSHAT and CDR2 is FNYEAQ (reference sequence). CDR3 length: 11 amino acids. The CDR3 DNA follows: TGTGCTAGCAGCTGGATCGGGAGACGGTTCTTC. This sequence encodes CASSWIGRRFF.